This TCR beta chain stems from a study of graft-versus-host responses after intestinal transplantation. Clones were read by immunoSEQ multiplex PCR, and TCRdb kept only the in-frame ones, dropping some. Here the sample spans around 39,000 clones, roughly 89% being singletons. Germline CDR1 is KGHSH and CDR2 is LQKENI. The germline V and J ends were trimmed by 3 bases and 5 bases, with 2 bases remaining between them. This CDR3 is built from 11 residues. This receptor was taken from a human patient who received an intestinal transplant, so some T cells may come from the graft donor. The rearrangement uses TRBV18 and TRBJ2-1; D not certain. The sample was PBMCs, taken just under 270 days after transplant. The CDR3 loop is CASSPNNEQFF. CDR3 DNA sequence: TGTGCCAGCTCACCGAACAATGAGCAGTTCTTC.